This T cell receptor beta chain was sequenced during a study of T-cell memory formation after mild COVID-19. In TCRdb, the 5' RACE reads were re-called with MiXCR into one record per CDR3 protein. The table includes 300,000 or so distinct CDR3 sequences, 15% detected once. V was shortened by 3 bases and J by 0 bases, with 8 bases between the two germline ends. Germline V gives CDR1 ENHRY, CDR2 SYGVKD. The CDR3 totals 15 residues. This clonotype was recorded a few times. The specimen sequenced was PBMCs or a T cell subset sorted from them (not recorded which). The genes are TRBV10-3 and TRBJ2-2; D is uncertain. The receptor was isolated from a man in his late teens or twenties who had mild COVID-19 (a few samples of this study predate the infection). Cell type and time point are not known. The CDR3 spells CAISEAIANTGELFF. The DNA of the CDR3 is TGTGCCATCAGTGAAGCCATAGCGAACACCGGGGAGCTGTTTTTT.